This TCR beta chain comes out of a study of T cells in Graves' hyperthyroidism and ophthalmopathy. Amplification yielded TCR beta CDR3 regions, with RNA transcripts as the source. The HTBI set primed first-round TCR CDR3 RT-PCR. Using its own MiXCR run on the multiplex PCR reads, TCRdb lists one record per CDR3 protein. Among over 350,000 distinct CDR3 sequences listed, roughly 13% were seen once. The CDR3 runs 15 residues. Unmatched junction bases numbered 5, after V lost 0 bases and J lost 4 bases. CDR1 SGHRS and CDR2 YFSETQ come from the germline V gene. Ophthalmopathy patients all had a Clinical Activity Score of at least 3, a NOSPECS grade of at least 4 and disease under 3 months old. Patients were excluded because of uncontrolled infection, other autoimmune disease, pregnancy or lactation. This clonotype was recorded at least ten times.

Input material: blood. The receptor was isolated from a man in his fifties with Graves' ophthalmopathy. This rearrangement joins TRBV5-1 to TRBJ2-3, with 7 bases fitting TRBD1. CDR3 amino acids: CASSLDRGAADTQYF. The CDR3, as DNA: TGCGCCAGCAGCTTGGACAGGGGAGCGGCAGATACGCAGTATTTT.